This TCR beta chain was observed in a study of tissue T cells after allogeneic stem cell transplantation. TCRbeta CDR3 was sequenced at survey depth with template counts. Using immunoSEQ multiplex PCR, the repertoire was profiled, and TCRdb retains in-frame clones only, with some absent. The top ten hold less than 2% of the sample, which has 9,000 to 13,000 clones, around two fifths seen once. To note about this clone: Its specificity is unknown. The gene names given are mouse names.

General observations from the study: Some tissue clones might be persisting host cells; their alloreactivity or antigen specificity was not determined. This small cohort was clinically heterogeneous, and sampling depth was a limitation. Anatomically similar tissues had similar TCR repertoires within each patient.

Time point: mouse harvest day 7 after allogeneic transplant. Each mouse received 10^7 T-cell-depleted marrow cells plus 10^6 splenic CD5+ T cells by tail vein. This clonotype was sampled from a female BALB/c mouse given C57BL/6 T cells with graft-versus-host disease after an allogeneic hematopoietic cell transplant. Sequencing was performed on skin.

The CDR3 DNA, read in part, is TGTGCCAGCAGCCGAGAAAACACCTTGTAC. Its protein is CASSRENTLY. In full, the CDR3 is CASSRENTLYF. The chain recombines TRBV3 with TRBJ2-4; unclear D gene. The read ends 1 residue before the CDR3 terminus; that terminus is restored from the germline J gene. The CDR3 is 11 amino acids. The germline gives CDR1 SNHLY, CDR2 FYNGKV (reference sequence). The ends were cut back, 5 bases at V and 4 bases at J, with 4 bases in the middle.